The 29 T cell receptor beta chains reported below all come from one sample, sequenced in a study of regulatory T cells in long-lasting Graves disease. Time point given: newly diagnosed GD, antithyroid drugs for less than 3 months. From RNA extracted from PBMCs, the TCR library was made. The TCR beta library used iRepertoire HTBI primers with Arm-PCR amplification of CDR3. A single record per CDR3 protein comes from TCRdb applying MiXCR to the multiplex PCR reads. The sample yields under 400,000 distinct CDR3 sequences, roughly 17% seen once. The sample was also linked to a second study, of T cells in Graves' hyperthyroidism and ophthalmopathy.

The sequences come from peripheral blood mononuclear cells (PBMCs), collected at new diagnosis, from a patient treated with antithyroid drugs. All receptors derive from a middle-aged man with Graves disease.

Ten or more counts support this clonotype. The J gene is TRBJ1-4, the V gene TRBV7-3, with TRBD1 matching over 8 bases. V was clipped by 3 bases and J by 5 bases; unmatched bases: 5. This CDR3 has 15 amino acids. Germline V gene data show CDR1 as SGHTA and CDR2 as FQGTGA. The CDR3 sequence is CASSLSGGINEKLFF. Written as DNA, the CDR3 is TGTGCCAGCAGCTTGTCAGGGGGCATCAATGAAAAACTGTTTTTT.

This clonotype was found many times. The J gene is TRBJ2-7, the V gene TRBV18; 9 positions match TRBD2. Germline CDR1 is KGHSH and CDR2 is LQKENI. CDR3 length: 14 amino acids. V shed 8 bases and J 0 bases; nucleotides not matched to a gene: 5. In DNA, the CDR3 is TGTGCCAGCGCTAGCGGGGTAGGCTCCTACGAGCAGTACTTC. It codes for CASASGVGSYEQYF.

This clonotype was recorded at least ten times. In nucleotides, the CDR3 is TGTGCCAGCAGCCCCCCGTCCTACAATGAGCAGTTCTTC. This gives the protein CASSPPSYNEQFF. The chain combines TRBV28 with TRBJ2-1; D gene unclear. The CDR3 consists of 13 residues. The V gene lost 6 bases and the J gene lost 1 base, with 7 bases spanning the gap. CDR1 is MDHEN and CDR2 is SYDVKM in the germline V gene.

This clonotype has a count of ten or more. The rearrangement joins TRBV2 to TRBJ1-5; D is possibly TRBD1 (6 bases). The CDR3 sequence is 14 residues long. Trimming removed 1 base from V and 6 bases from J, with 10 bases in between. Germline CDR1 is SNHLY and CDR2 is FYNNEI. Written as DNA, the CDR3 is TGTGCCAGCAGTGAAGGGGGGCGGGCTCAGCCCCAGCATTTT. It encodes CASSEGGRAQPQHF.

V is TRBV29-1 and J is TRBJ2-5; D call uncertain. V was cut by 1 base and J by 4 bases, with 13 bases left in between. Germline-derived CDR1 and CDR2 are SQVTM and ANQGSEA. The CDR3 is made up of 14 amino acids. In DNA form, the CDR3 reads TGCAGCGTTGAAGCCTGGCACCAACGAGAGACCCAGTACTTC. It encodes CSVEAWHQRETQYF.

This clonotype was seen repeatedly, ten times or more. The V call is TRBV4-1, the J call TRBJ1-5; D is possibly TRBD1 (6 bases). V was shortened by 3 bases and J by 7 bases, with 13 bases between the two germline ends. The CDR3 has 14 amino acids. Germline assignment: CDR1 MGHRA and CDR2 YSYEKL. The CDR3 spells CASSHNRVGQPQHF. DNA of the CDR3: TGCGCCAGCAGCCACAACAGGGTGGGCCAGCCCCAGCATTTT.

This clonotype was picked up many times. The chain combines TRBV11-2 with TRBJ2-3; D is perhaps TRBD1 (5 bases). The V and J ends lost 2 bases and 2 bases respectively, with 20 bases between them. The CDR3 sequence is 18 residues long. In germline, CDR1 is SGHAT, CDR2 FQNNGV. In nucleotides, the CDR3 is TGTGCCAGCAGCTTACGGCCCGCTCAAGGGGCGATCACAGATACGCAGTATTTT. Encoded protein: CASSLRPAQGAITDTQYF.

This clonotype has only a few counts. The chain carries TRBV7-2 and TRBJ2-4; TRBD1 might be the D (6 bases). This CDR3 comprises 14 residues. V was cut by 2 bases and J by 6 bases, with 11 bases left in between. Germline CDR1 SGHTA, CDR2 FQGNSA. CDR3 amino acids: CASSLIGQLNIQYF. CDR3 coding DNA: TGTGCCAGCAGCTTAATAGGACAGTTAAACATTCAGTACTTC.

In this sample, this clonotype turned up many times. V usage is TRBV11-1 and J usage is TRBJ2-2; D perhaps matches TRBD1 (6 bases). The CDR3 has 14 residues. CDR1 SGHAT and CDR2 FQDESV come from the germline V gene (reference sequence). The germline V and J ends were trimmed by 7 bases and 3 bases, with 12 bases remaining between them. The CDR3: CASKTGWDTGELFF. CDR3 coding DNA: TGTGCCAGCAAGACAGGCTGGGACACCGGGGAGCTGTTTTTT.

There are many counts of this clonotype. This chain joins TRBV28 and TRBJ2-5; no definite D call. Germline V gives CDR1 MDHEN, CDR2 SYDVKM. With 7 bases removed from V and 3 bases from J, the gap between germline ends came to 12 bases. There are 13 residues in the CDR3. The CDR3 here is CASKPGPEETQYF. CDR3 in DNA: TGTGCCAGCAAACCCGGTCCCGAAGAGACCCAGTACTTC.

This chain uses TRBV3-1 with TRBJ2-7; 9 bases match TRBD2. The length of the CDR3 is 14 residues. Germline loops: CDR1 LGHDT, CDR2 YNNKEL (reference sequence). The junction had 3 bases not matched to a gene; V was cut back by 6 bases and J by 0 bases. The DNA for the CDR3 is TGTGCCAGCAGACGTAGCGGGGGCTCCTACGAGCAGTACTTC. Its protein is CASRRSGGSYEQYF.

This clonotype appeared a few times. The chain carries TRBV7-9 and TRBJ2-6; the D gene is possibly TRBD2 (5 bases). Trimming pared 7 bases from V and 1 base from J, leaving 14 bases between. The CDR3 extends over 16 amino acids. Germline V gene sequence: CDR1 SEHNR, CDR2 FQNEAQ (reference sequence). The CDR3 protein is CASNRGDHSGANVLTF. The CDR3 region has the DNA TGTGCCAGCAATCGGGGAGACCATTCTGGGGCCAACGTCCTGACTTTC.

This clonotype has at least ten counts. The gene calls are TRBV2 and TRBJ1-2; D ambiguous. The V and J ends lost 4 bases and 4 bases respectively, with 13 bases between them. The CDR3 extends over 14 amino acids. Germline CDR1 reads SNHLY; CDR2 reads FYNNEI. For the CDR3, the DNA is TGTGCCAGCAGTGCCCCGAGCGACCTCTATGGCTACACCTTC. Protein product: CASSAPSDLYGYTF.

This clonotype was seen ten or more times. The chain links TRBV5-1 to TRBJ2-2; D remains ambiguous. Trimming removed 1 base at V and 4 bases at J, with 11 bases between. Germline V gene data show CDR1 as SGHRS and CDR2 as YFSETQ. The CDR3 has 15 amino acids. The CDR3 loop is CASSLSGSSTGELFF. The CDR3 DNA is TGCGCCAGCAGCTTGTCGGGCAGCTCCACCGGGGAGCTGTTTTTT.

This clonotype was counted ten times or more. J is TRBJ2-5 and V is TRBV20-1, with D perhaps assigned TRBD1 or TRBD2 (5 bases each). V gave up 0 bases and J gave up 1 base, with 9 bases separating them. CDR1 and CDR2 (germline): DFQATT, SNEGSKA (reference sequence). This CDR3 comprises 14 residues. CDR3 loop: CSARDGGSQETQYF. CDR3 nucleotide sequence: TGCAGTGCTAGAGATGGGGGTTCCCAAGAGACCCAGTACTTC.

This clonotype occurred many times. The CDR3 is CASSLVGIANTIYF. The CDR3 DNA is TGTGCCAGCAGTTTGGTGGGGATCGCAAACACCATATATTTT. The genes are TRBV28 and TRBJ1-3; no definite D call. Germline V gene lookup returns CDR1 MDHEN and CDR2 SYDVKM. CDR3 length: 14 amino acids. Trimming pared 3 bases from V and 6 bases from J, leaving 12 bases between. The full variable domain, rest sourced from reference TRBV28 and TRBJ1-3, is DVKVTQSSRYLVKRTGEKVFLECVQDMDHENMFWYRQDPGLGLRLIYFSYDVKMKEKGDIPEGYSVSREKKERFSLILESASTNQTSMYLCASSLVGIANTIYFGEGSWLTVV.

In the case of this clonotype: A clone one base away is much larger, so this may be a read error. The chain couples TRBV2 to TRBJ2-1; 12 bases agree with TRBD1. Germline-derived CDR1 and CDR2 are SNHLY and FYNNEI. The CDR3 extends over 13 amino acids. V shed 7 bases and J 10 bases; nucleotides not matched to a gene: 5. CDR3 sequence: CASMGQGAHEQFF. The CDR3 region has the DNA TGTGCCAGCATGGGACAGGGGGCCCACGAGCAGTTCTTC.

The rearrangement joins TRBV24-1 to TRBJ2-3; 7 bases are shared with TRBD2. The CDR3 runs 13 residues. Trimming cost V 4 bases and J 8 bases; bases outside gene matches: 5. CDR1 KGHDR and CDR2 SFDVKD come from the germline V gene. The CDR3 protein is CATSEGREVTQYF. CDR3 nucleotides: TGTGCCACCAGTGAGGGCCGGGAGGTTACGCAGTATTTT.

In its sample, this clonotype was seen a few times. This chain joins TRBV18 and TRBJ2-3; 15 positions agree with TRBD2. Germline V CDR1 and CDR2: KGHSH, LQKENI. This CDR3 has 17 amino acids. The J segment lost 2 bases and the V segment lost 2 bases, leaving 2 bases of the junction unmatched. The CDR3 region has the DNA TGTGCCAGCTCACCAAGGACTAGCGGGGGGGCCACAGATACGCAGTATTTT. Protein product: CASSPRTSGGATDTQYF. Looking up the rest from reference TRBV18 and TRBJ2-3 gives the full variable domain: NAGVMQNPRHLVRRRGQEARLRCSPMKGHSHVYWYRQLPEEGLKFMVYLQKENIIDESGMPKERFSAEFPKEGPSILRIQQVVRGDSAAYFCASSPRTSGGATDTQYFGPGTRLTVL.

As concerns this clonotype: A single base separates this from a much larger clone, so it may be a read error. In this CDR3 the conserved last residue, phenylalanine or tryptophan, is missing, so a read error is likely. V is TRBV5-1 and J is TRBJ2-7; 8 bases are shared with TRBD1. With V trimmed by 4 bases and J by 7 bases, 10 bases remained unmatched. CDR3 length equals 14 residues. CDR1 is SGHRS, CDR2 YFSETQ, per germline. The CDR3 here is CASSPWDRFLEQYL. DNA of the CDR3: TGCGCCAGCAGCCCATGGGACAGGTTCTTAGAGCAGTACCTC.

This rearrangement joins TRBV5-1 to TRBJ2-3; D perhaps matches TRBD1 (6 bases). V was shortened by 4 bases and J by 0 bases, with 9 bases between the two germline ends. Looked up from germline, CDR1 is SGHRS and CDR2 is YFSETQ. The CDR3 runs 14 residues. This CDR3 reads CASSPGDSTDTQYF. In DNA, the CDR3 is TGCGCCAGCAGCCCAGGGGATAGCACAGATACGCAGTATTTT.

V is TRBV2 and J is TRBJ2-4; 8 bases are shared with TRBD1. CDR3 size: 17 residues. Looked up from germline, CDR1 is SNHLY and CDR2 is FYNNEI. The V gene end was trimmed by 1 base and the J gene end by 7 bases; junction bases not matched to a gene: 12. CDR3 bases: TGTGCCAGCAGTGAAGGGGGAGGACAGGGTGCCCGCAACATTCAGTACTTC. It encodes CASSEGGGQGARNIQYF.

V and J are TRBV15 and TRBJ1-1; 7 bases align to TRBD1. There are 13 residues in the CDR3. J gave up 6 bases and V 5 bases, and 6 bases lay outside the gene matches. Looked up from germline, CDR1 is LNHNV and CDR2 is YYDKDF (reference sequence). The CDR3 DNA reads as TGTGCCACCAGCGGGGACAGAGGGTCTGAAGCTTTCTTT. It translates to CATSGDRGSEAFF.

In this sample, this clonotype turned up many times. The rearrangement links TRBV5-1 to TRBJ2-7; D gene uncertain. This CDR3 has 12 residues. The V gene's germline CDR1 is SGHRS and CDR2 YFSETQ. Trimming took 0 bases from V and 6 from J, leaving 7 bases between them. In DNA form, the CDR3 reads TGCGCCAGCAGCTTGGCACGGACCGAGCAGTACTTC. Translation gives CASSLARTEQYF. Complete variable domain (other parts from reference TRBV5-1 and TRBJ2-7): KAGVTQTPRYLIKTRGQQVTLSCSPISGHRSVSWYQQTPGQGLQFLFEYFSETQRNKGNFPGRFSGRQFSNSRSEMNVSTLELGDSALYLCASSLARTEQYFGPGTRLTVT.

At least ten counts were recorded for this clonotype. The genes are TRBV20-1 and TRBJ2-3; 11 positions agree with TRBD2. V lost 6 bases and J lost 2; bases outside the gene matches: 4. The CDR3 runs to 14 residues. Germline-derived CDR1 and CDR2 are DFQATT and SNEGSKA (reference sequence). Here the CDR3 DNA reads TGCAGTGCCGTAGCGGGGGGGAACACAGATACGCAGTATTTT. Protein product: CSAVAGGNTDTQYF.

This clonotype was found many times. This sequence joins TRBV12-3 or TRBV12-4 and TRBJ2-5; 7 bases are shared with TRBD2. This CDR3 has 16 residues. The V segment lost 4 bases and the J segment 1 base; nucleotides outside the gene matches: 9. The CDR3 region is CASSSALAESQETQYF. The CDR3 DNA reads TGTGCCAGCAGTTCCGCCCTAGCGGAAAGCCAAGAGACCCAGTACTTC.

A word on this clonotype: A far larger clone is a single base away, which makes a read error likely. This chain connects TRBV30 to TRBJ2-7; D unclear. Germline CDR1 and CDR2: GTSNPN and SVGIG (reference sequence). The length of the CDR3 is 10 residues. Trimming shortened V by 3 bases and J by 7 bases, and 7 bases separated the two germline ends. CDR3 residues: CAWRGDEQYF. CDR3 coding DNA: TGTGCCTGGAGGGGCGATGAGCAGTACTTC.

The V and J genes are TRBV30 and TRBJ1-5; D perhaps matches TRBD1 (5 bases). V was clipped by 5 bases and J by 4 bases, with 12 bases between them. Germline loops: CDR1 GTSNPN, CDR2 SVGIG (reference sequence). The length of the CDR3 is 13 residues. The DNA of the CDR3 is TGTGCCTGGGCGGGACTGGGAAATCAGCCCCAGCATTTT. The encoded protein is CAWAGLGNQPQHF.

The rearrangement links TRBV28 to TRBJ2-1; TRBD1 matches 7 bases. The V and J ends lost 3 bases and 7 bases, in that order; junction bases with no gene match: 9. Germline V lookup: CDR1 MDHEN, CDR2 SYDVKM. The CDR3 loop spans 15 amino acids. The DNA of the CDR3 is TGTGCCAGCAGTTTTGTACAGGGGATTAGGAATGAGCAGTTCTTC. Its translation: CASSFVQGIRNEQFF.